One sample yielded the 14 T cell receptor beta chains listed below, sequenced in a study of T cell clones after liver transplantation. Profiling relied on immunoSEQ multiplex PCR, and the TCRdb table lists in-frame clones only, not all of them. Altogether fewer than 65,000 clones are present, roughly three quarters being singletons, with the ten largest covering around 8.9%. Sequenced material: CD4+ T cells from blood, taken at the 22-month timepoint. Receptor source: a human patient who received a liver transplant. Part of the T cells may come from the graft donor.

J is TRBJ2-7 and V is TRBV6-1; weak D call: TRBD2 (6 bases). Trimming pared 4 bases from V and 0 bases from J, leaving 7 bases between. Germline V gives CDR1 MNHNS, CDR2 SASEGT. CDR3 size: 13 residues. The chain's CDR3 is CASSAGSSYEQYF. The CDR3 coding sequence is TGTGCCAGCAGTGCCGGGAGCTCCTACGAGCAGTACTTC.

The rearrangement links TRBV30 to TRBJ1-6; 10 positions match TRBD1. The CDR3 spans 14 residues. V shed 4 bases and J 10 bases; nucleotides not matched to a gene: 7. The germline V gene encodes CDR1 GTSNPN and CDR2 SVGIG (reference sequence). The CDR3 nucleotides read TGTGCCTGGAACGCCGACAGGGGGCGATCACCCCTCCACTTT. Its protein is CAWNADRGRSPLHF. Using reference TRBV30 and TRBJ1-6 for the parts outside the CDR3, the full variable domain is SQTIHQWPATLVQPVGSPLSLECTVEGTSNPNLYWYRQAAGRGLQLLFYSVGIGQISSEVPQNLSASRPQDRQFILSSKKLLLSDSGFYLCAWNADRGRSPLHFGNGTRLTVT.

The chain uses TRBV5-4 and TRBJ1-2; D uncertain. V lost 6 bases to trimming and J lost 0 bases, with 6 bases between them. Per the germline V gene, CDR1 is SGHNT and CDR2 is YYREEE (reference sequence). CDR3 length: 12 amino acids. The CDR3 sequence is CASTNTNYGYTF. The DNA for the CDR3 is TGTGCCAGCACAAATACTAACTATGGCTACACCTTC.

This clone was detected only a few times. The chain joins TRBV9 to TRBJ2-7; D unresolved. The CDR3 extends over 15 amino acids. Trimming stripped 0 bases from V and 4 bases from J, with 14 bases between. The V gene's germline CDR1 is SGDLS and CDR2 YYNGEE. The CDR3 sequence: CASSVDLGGSYEQYF. CDR3 coding DNA: TGTGCCAGCAGCGTAGACCTGGGCGGTTCGTACGAGCAGTACTTC.

V is TRBV7-2 and J is TRBJ2-3; possible D gene TRBD2, 6 bases. There are 16 residues in the CDR3. The V and J ends lost 4 bases and 1 base respectively, with 15 bases between them. Germline V gives CDR1 SGHTA, CDR2 FQGNSA. This CDR3 reads CASSSPGGLRTDTQYF. The CDR3 DNA is TGTGCCAGCAGCTCCCCCGGAGGGCTGCGCACAGATACGCAGTATTTT. Full variable domain (rest looked up from reference TRBV7-2 and TRBJ2-3): GAGVSQSPSNKVTEKGKDVELRCDPISGHTALYWYRQSLGQGLEFLIYFQGNSAPDKSGLPSDRFSAERTGGSVSTLTIQRTQQEDSAVYLCASSSPGGLRTDTQYFGPGTRLTVL.

This clone was counted between two and nine times. The CDR3 protein is CASSHLVQPQHF. In nucleotides, the CDR3 is TGTGCCAGCAGTCATCTGGTCCAGCCCCAGCATTTT. The chain couples TRBV28 to TRBJ1-5; D remains unclear. Germline values: CDR1 MDHEN, CDR2 SYDVKM. CDR3 length equals 12 residues. With 5 bases removed from V and 7 bases from J, the gap between germline ends came to 9 bases.

V usage is TRBV4-1 and J usage is TRBJ1-6; no definite D call. V gave up 1 base and J gave up 2 bases, with 6 bases separating them. Germline assignment: CDR1 MGHRA and CDR2 YSYEKL. This CDR3 has 15 amino acids. This chain's CDR3 is CASSQARTYNSPLHF. As DNA, the CDR3 is TGCGCCAGCAGCCAAGCCCGGACCTATAATTCACCCCTCCACTTT.

The genes are TRBV6-6 and TRBJ1-1; no definite D call. Trimming removed 2 bases at V and 1 base at J, with 11 bases between. CDR1 is MNHNY and CDR2 is SVGAGI in the germline V gene (reference sequence). This CDR3 has 15 residues. In nucleotides, the CDR3 is TGTGCCAGCAGTTACCAGCGGACGGCGAACACTGAAGCTTTCTTT. Amino acids: CASSYQRTANTEAFF.

The chain joins TRBV5-1 to TRBJ2-1, with D perhaps given as TRBD1 or TRBD2 (6 bases each). V was pared by 0 bases and J by 4 bases, with 29 bases between. The length of the CDR3 is 21 residues. In germline, CDR1 is SGHRS, CDR2 YFSETQ. The CDR3 DNA reads TGCGCCAGCAGCTTGGCAAGGGGGTCGGTCCAGCGGGTCTCCGATTACAATGAGCAGTTCTTC. This gives the protein CASSLARGSVQRVSDYNEQFF.

The chain couples TRBV28 to TRBJ2-7; 8 positions agree with TRBD1. J was trimmed by 8 bases and V by 2 bases; bases with no gene match: 14. Germline loops: CDR1 MDHEN, CDR2 SYDVKM. The CDR3 has 16 residues. DNA for the CDR3: TGTGCCAGCAGTTTACCTCCGTCGACAGGGGTATTCAAGCAGTACTTC. Amino acids: CASSLPPSTGVFKQYF.

This clone was seen just once. The rearrangement joins TRBV5-8 to TRBJ2-7; weak D call: TRBD2 (5 bases). The CDR3 runs to 14 residues. The V end was cut by 3 bases, the J end by 5 bases, with 15 bases between. The germline CDR1 and CDR2 sequences are SGHTS and YDEGEE. The CDR3 reads CASSSYSGLNEQYF. The CDR3, as DNA: TGTGCCAGCAGCTCCTACAGCGGTCTAAACGAGCAGTACTTC.

Ten or more counts support this clone. This chain joins TRBV28 and TRBJ2-7; D is possibly TRBD1 (6 bases). The V and J ends lost 4 bases and 4 bases respectively, with 17 bases between them. Germline CDR1 is MDHEN and CDR2 is SYDVKM. This CDR3 has 15 residues. CDR3 residues: CASSSLSGALYEQYF. The CDR3 DNA sequence: TGTGCCAGCAGTTCCCTCTCAGGGGCCCTTTACGAGCAGTACTTC. Together with reference TRBV28 and TRBJ2-7, the CDR3 gives the full variable domain: DVKVTQSSRYLVKRTGEKVFLECVQDMDHENMFWYRQDPGLGLRLIYFSYDVKMKEKGDIPEGYSVSREKKERFSLILESASTNQTSMYLCASSSLSGALYEQYFGPGTRLTVT.

The CDR3, as DNA: TGTGCCAGCAGTTTAGCCCTGGGGCTAGCGGGGGAGACCCAGTACTTC. It is translated as CASSLALGLAGETQYF. This sequence joins TRBV27 and TRBJ2-5, with 9 bases identical to TRBD2. The germline V gene encodes CDR1 MNHEY and CDR2 SMNVEV (reference sequence). V dropped 2 bases and J dropped 5; count of bases not matched to a gene: 9. The CDR3 covers 16 residues.

The gene calls are TRBV2 and TRBJ2-7, with TRBD2 matching over 11 bases. Germline CDR1 and CDR2: SNHLY and FYNNEI. V lost 6 bases and J lost 2; bases outside the gene matches: 6. There are 15 residues in the CDR3. The CDR3 here is CASSRTSGGPYEQYF. CDR3 nucleotide sequence: TGTGCCAGCAGCAGAACTAGCGGGGGACCCTACGAGCAGTACTTC. The full variable domain, with the rest looked up from reference TRBV2 and TRBJ2-7, is EPEVTQTPSHQVTQMGQEVILRCVPISNHLYFYWYRQILGQKVEFLVSFYNNEISEKSEIFDDQFSVERPDGSNFTLKIRSTKLEDSAMYFCASSRTSGGPYEQYFGPGTRLTVT.